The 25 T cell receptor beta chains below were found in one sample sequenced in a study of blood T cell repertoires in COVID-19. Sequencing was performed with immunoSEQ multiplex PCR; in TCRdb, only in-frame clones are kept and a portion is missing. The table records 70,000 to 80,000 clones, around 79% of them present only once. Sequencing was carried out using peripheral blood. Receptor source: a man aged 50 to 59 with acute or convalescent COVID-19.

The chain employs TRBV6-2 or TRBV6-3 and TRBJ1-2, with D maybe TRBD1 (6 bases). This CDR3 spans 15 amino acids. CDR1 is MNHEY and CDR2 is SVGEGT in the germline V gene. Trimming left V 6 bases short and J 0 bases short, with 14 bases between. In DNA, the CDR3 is TGTGCCAGCAGCCGGACAGCGAAAGCTAACTATGGCTACACCTTC. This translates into CASSRTAKANYGYTF.

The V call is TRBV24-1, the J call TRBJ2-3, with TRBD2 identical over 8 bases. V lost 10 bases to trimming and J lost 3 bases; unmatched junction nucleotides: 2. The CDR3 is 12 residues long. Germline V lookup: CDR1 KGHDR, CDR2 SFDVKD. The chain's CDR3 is CATRGGTDTQYF. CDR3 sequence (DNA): TGTGCCACACGGGGGGGGACAGATACGCAGTATTTT.

The CDR3 protein is CASSPEGQSNQPQHF. The CDR3 region has the DNA TGTGCCAGTAGCCCGGAGGGGCAATCCAATCAGCCCCAGCATTTT. V is TRBV6-5 and J is TRBJ1-5; a weak D match, TRBD1 (5 bases). CDR1 MNHEY and CDR2 SVGAGI come from the germline V gene. This CDR3 spans 15 amino acids. V was trimmed by 9 bases and J by 3 bases, leaving 18 bases between them.

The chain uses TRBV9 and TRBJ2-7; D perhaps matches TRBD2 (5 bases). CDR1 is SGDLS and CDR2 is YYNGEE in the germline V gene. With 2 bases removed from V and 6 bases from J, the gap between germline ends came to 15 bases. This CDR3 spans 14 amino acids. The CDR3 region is CASSVTSRGGEQYF. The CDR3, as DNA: TGTGCCAGCAGCGTGACATCCCGGGGTGGCGAGCAGTACTTC.

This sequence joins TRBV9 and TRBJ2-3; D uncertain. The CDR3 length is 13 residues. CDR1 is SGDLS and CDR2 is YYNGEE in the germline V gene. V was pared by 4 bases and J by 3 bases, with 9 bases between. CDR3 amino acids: CASSRSGTDTQYF. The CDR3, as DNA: TGTGCCAGCAGCCGTTCGGGTACAGATACGCAGTATTTT.

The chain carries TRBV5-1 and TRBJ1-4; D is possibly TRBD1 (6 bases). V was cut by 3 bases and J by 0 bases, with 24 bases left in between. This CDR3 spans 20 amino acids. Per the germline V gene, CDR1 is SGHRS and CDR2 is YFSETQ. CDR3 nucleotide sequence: TGCGCCAGCAGCTCGAGACAGGTGGGAATTGTGGAAGCAACTAATGAAAAACTGTTTTTT. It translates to CASSSRQVGIVEATNEKLFF. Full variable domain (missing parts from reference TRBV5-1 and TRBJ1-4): KAGVTQTPRYLIKTRGQQVTLSCSPISGHRSVSWYQQTPGQGLQFLFEYFSETQRNKGNFPGRFSGRQFSNSRSEMNVSTLELGDSALYLCASSSRQVGIVEATNEKLFFGSGTQLSVL.

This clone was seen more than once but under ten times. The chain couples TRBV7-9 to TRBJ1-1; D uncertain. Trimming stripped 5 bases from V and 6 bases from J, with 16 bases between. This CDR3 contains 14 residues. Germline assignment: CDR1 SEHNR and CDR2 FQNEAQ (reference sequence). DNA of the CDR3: TGTGCCAGCAGCCCCGGGCGGGGAGGATCTGAAGCTTTCTTT. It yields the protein CASSPGRGGSEAFF.

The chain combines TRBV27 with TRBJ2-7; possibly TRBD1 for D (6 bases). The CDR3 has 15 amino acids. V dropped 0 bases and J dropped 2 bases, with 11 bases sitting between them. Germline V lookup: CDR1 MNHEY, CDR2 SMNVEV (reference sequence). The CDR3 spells CASSLSLDSTYEQYF. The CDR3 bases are TGTGCCAGCAGTTTATCGCTGGACAGTACCTACGAGCAGTACTTC.

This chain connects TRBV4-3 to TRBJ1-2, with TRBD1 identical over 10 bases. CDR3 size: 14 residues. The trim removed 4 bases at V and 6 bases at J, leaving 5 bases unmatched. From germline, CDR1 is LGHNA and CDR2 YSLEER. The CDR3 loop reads CASSPGDRGHGYTF. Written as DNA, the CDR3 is TGCGCCAGCAGCCCCGGGGACAGGGGACATGGCTACACCTTC.

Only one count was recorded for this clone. The CDR3 nucleotides are TGTGCCAGTAATCAAGGACAGGGCTCTGGAAACACCATATATTTT. This gives the protein CASNQGQGSGNTIYF. The chain links TRBV19 to TRBJ1-3, with TRBD1 identical over 8 bases. The J segment lost 0 bases and the V segment lost 7 bases, leaving 5 bases of the junction unmatched. CDR1 and CDR2 from the germline V gene are LNHDA and SQIVND (reference sequence). The CDR3 sequence is 15 residues long.

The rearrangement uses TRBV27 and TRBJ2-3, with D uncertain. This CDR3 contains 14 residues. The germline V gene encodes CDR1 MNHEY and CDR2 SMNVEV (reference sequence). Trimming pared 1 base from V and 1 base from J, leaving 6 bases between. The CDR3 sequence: CASSLWQGTDTQYF. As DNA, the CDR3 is TGTGCCAGCAGTTTATGGCAGGGCACAGATACGCAGTATTTT.

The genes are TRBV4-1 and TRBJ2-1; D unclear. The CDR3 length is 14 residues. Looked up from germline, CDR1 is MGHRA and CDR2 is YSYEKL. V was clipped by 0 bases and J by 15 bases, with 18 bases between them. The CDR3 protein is CASSQESRFLYLFF. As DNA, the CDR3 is TGCGCCAGCAGCCAAGAGAGCAGGTTTCTCTATCTGTTCTTC.

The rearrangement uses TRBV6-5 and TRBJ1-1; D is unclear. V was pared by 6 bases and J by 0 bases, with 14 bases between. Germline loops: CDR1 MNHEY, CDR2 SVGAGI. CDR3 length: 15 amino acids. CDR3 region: CASSHNRIMNTEAFF. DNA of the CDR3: TGTGCCAGCAGCCACAACAGAATCATGAACACTGAAGCTTTCTTT.

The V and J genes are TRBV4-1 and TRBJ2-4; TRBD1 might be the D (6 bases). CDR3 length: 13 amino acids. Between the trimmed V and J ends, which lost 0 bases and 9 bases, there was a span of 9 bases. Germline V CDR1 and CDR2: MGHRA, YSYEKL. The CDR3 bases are TGCGCCAGCAGCCAAGAGCAAGGGGGCATTCAGTACTTC. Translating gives CASSQEQGGIQYF.

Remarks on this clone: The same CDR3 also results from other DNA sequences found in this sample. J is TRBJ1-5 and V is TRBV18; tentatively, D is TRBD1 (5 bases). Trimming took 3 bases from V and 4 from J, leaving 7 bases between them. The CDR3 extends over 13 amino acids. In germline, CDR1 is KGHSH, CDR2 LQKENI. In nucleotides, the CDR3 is TGTGCCAGCTCACCCGACAGAAATCAGCCCCAGCATTTT. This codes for CASSPDRNQPQHF.

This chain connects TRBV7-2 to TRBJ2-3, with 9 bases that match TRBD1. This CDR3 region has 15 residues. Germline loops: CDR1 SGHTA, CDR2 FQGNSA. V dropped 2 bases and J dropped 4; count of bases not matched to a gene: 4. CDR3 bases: TGTGCCAGCAGCTTACGGACAGGGGCGGCAGATACGCAGTATTTT. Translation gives CASSLRTGAADTQYF.

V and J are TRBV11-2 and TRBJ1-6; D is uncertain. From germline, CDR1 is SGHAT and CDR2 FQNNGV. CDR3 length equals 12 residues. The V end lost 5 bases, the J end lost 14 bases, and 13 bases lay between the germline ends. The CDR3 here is CASSPMRVALHF. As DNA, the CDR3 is TGTGCCAGCAGCCCAATGCGGGTAGCCCTCCACTTT.

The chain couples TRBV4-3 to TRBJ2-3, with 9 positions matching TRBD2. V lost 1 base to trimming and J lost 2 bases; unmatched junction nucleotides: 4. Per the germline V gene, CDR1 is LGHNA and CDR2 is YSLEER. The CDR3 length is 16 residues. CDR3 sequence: CASSQVPSGITDTQYF. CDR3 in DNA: TGCGCCAGCAGCCAAGTACCTAGCGGGATCACAGATACGCAGTATTTT.

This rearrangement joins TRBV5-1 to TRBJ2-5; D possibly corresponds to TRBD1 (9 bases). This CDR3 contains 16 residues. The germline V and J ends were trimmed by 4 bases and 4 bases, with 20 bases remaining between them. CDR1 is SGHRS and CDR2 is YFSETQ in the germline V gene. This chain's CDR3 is CASSLQGAAGGETQYF. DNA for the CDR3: TGCGCCAGCAGCCTACAGGGGGCTGCGGGGGGAGAGACCCAGTACTTC.

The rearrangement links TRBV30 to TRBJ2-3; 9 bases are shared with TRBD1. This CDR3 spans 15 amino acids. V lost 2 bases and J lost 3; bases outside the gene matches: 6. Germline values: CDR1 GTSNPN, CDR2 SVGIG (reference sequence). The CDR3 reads CAWSQGQGLTDTQYF. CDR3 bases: TGTGCCTGGAGTCAAGGACAGGGGTTAACAGATACGCAGTATTTT. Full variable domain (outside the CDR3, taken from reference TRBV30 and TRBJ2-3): SQTIHQWPATLVQPVGSPLSLECTVEGTSNPNLYWYRQAAGRGLQLLFYSVGIGQISSEVPQNLSASRPQDRQFILSSKKLLLSDSGFYLCAWSQGQGLTDTQYFGPGTRLTVL.

The CDR3 region is CASSPRILAGVTYEQYF. The CDR3 coding sequence is TGTGCCAGCAGCCCACGTATACTAGCGGGAGTGACCTACGAGCAGTACTTC. The genes are TRBV7-8 and TRBJ2-7; 11 bases are a match to TRBD2. The CDR3 is made up of 17 amino acids. From germline, CDR1 is SGHVS and CDR2 FQNEAQ. Trimming cost V 5 bases and J 2 bases; bases outside gene matches: 11.

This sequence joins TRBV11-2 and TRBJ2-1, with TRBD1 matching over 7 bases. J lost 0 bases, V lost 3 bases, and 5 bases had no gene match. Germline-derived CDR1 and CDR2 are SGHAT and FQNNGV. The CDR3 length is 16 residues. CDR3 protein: CASSLTGKSSYNEQFF. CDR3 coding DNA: TGTGCCAGCAGCTTGACAGGGAAGAGCTCCTACAATGAGCAGTTCTTC. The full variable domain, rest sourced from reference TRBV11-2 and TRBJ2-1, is EAGVAQSPRYKIIEKRQSVAFWCNPISGHATLYWYQQILGQGPKLLIQFQNNGVVDDSQLPKDRFSAERLKGVDSTLKIQPAKLEDSAVYLCASSLTGKSSYNEQFFGPGTRLTVL.

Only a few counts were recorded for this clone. The CDR3 DNA is TGTGCCAGCTCACCAACGGACGACAGGGAAGCTTTCTTT. It yields the protein CASSPTDDREAFF. The chain is built from TRBV18 and TRBJ1-1; TRBD1 is a possible D gene (6 bases). The CDR3 is 13 residues long. Per germline, CDR1 KGHSH and CDR2 LQKENI. V was clipped by 2 bases and J by 8 bases, with 12 bases between them.

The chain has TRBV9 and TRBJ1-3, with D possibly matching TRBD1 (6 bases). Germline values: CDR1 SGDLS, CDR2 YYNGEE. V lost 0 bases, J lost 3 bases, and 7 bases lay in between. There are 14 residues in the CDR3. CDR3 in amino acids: CASSVGTDGNTIYF. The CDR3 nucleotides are TGTGCCAGCAGCGTAGGGACAGATGGAAACACCATATATTTT. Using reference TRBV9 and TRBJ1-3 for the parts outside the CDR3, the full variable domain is DSGVTQTPKHLITATGQRVTLRCSPRSGDLSVYWYQQSLDQGLQFLIQYYNGEERAKGNILERFSAQQFPDLHSELNLSSLELGDSALYFCASSVGTDGNTIYFGEGSWLTVV.

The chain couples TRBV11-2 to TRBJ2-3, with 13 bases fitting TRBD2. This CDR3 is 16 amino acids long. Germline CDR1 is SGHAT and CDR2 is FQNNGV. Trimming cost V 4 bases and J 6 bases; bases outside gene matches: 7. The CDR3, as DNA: TGTGCCAGCAGCTCCGGACTAGCGGGAGTGCGGGATACGCAGTATTTT. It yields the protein CASSSGLAGVRDTQYF.